This T cell receptor (beta chain) was found in a study of cytomegalovirus exposure and HLA in healthy donors. The germline V gene has CDR1 MGHRA and CDR2 YSYEKL. The CDR3 is 15 residues long. V gave up 0 bases and J gave up 4 bases, with 12 bases separating them. The repertoire was sequenced with immunoSEQ multiplex PCR; TCRdb's copy has only in-frame clones and lacks some. The repertoire holds about 130,000 clones, with about 91% as singletons. While the first cohort had fewer than 850 subjects, the donors belonged to the separate validation cohort of roughly 130 subjects. This TCR came from a young woman in good health and CMV-seronegative. The chain joins TRBV4-1 to TRBJ1-2; D is undetermined. Sequenced sample: PBMCs. The chain's CDR3 is CASSQEASGIYGYTF. CDR3 nucleotides: TGCGCCAGCAGCCAAGAGGCGTCAGGCATCTATGGCTACACCTTC.